A single sample gave rise to the 18 T cell receptor beta chains below, sequenced in a study of blood T cell repertoires in COVID-19. TCRdb keeps only in-frame clones here, not all; method: immunoSEQ multiplex PCR. Of more than 150,000 clones listed, roughly 84% were seen once; the top ten hold more than 6.5%. The specimen sequenced was PBMCs or T cells enriched from blood (not recorded which). The source is a woman aged 45-60 years who had recovered from COVID-19.

This rearrangement joins TRBV7-2 to TRBJ2-1; 7 positions match TRBD2. J lost 3 bases, V lost 3 bases, and 5 bases had no gene match. The CDR3 is 15 amino acids. Germline loops: CDR1 SGHTA, CDR2 FQGNSA. CDR3 nucleotide sequence: TGTGCCAGCAGCTTGGGGCTAGCGGACTACAATGAGCAGTTCTTC. The encoded protein is CASSLGLADYNEQFF.

The V gene is TRBV15, the J gene TRBJ1-1; TRBD1 aligns across 9 bases. Germline CDR1 is LNHNV and CDR2 is YYDKDF (reference sequence). This CDR3 spans 17 amino acids. V trimming: 3 bases; J trimming: 5 bases; junction bases outside the gene matches: 13. This CDR3 reads CATSSPFPRQGGTEAFF. CDR3 DNA sequence: TGTGCCACCAGCAGTCCCTTCCCTCGACAGGGGGGAACTGAAGCTTTCTTT. The whole variable domain, remainder taken from reference TRBV15 and TRBJ1-1, is DAMVIQNPRYQVTQFGKPVTLSCSQTLNHNVMYWYQQKSSQAPKLLFHYYDKDFNNEADTPDNFQSRRPNTSFCFLDIRSPGLGDTAMYLCATSSPFPRQGGTEAFFGQGTRLTVV.

The chain's CDR3 is CASSYRGIRTYEQYF. CDR3 DNA: TGTGCCAGCAGTTACAGGGGAATTCGGACCTACGAGCAGTACTTC. The chain carries TRBV6-5 and TRBJ2-7; D is possibly TRBD1 (5 bases). In germline, CDR1 is MNHEY, CDR2 SVGAGI. Trimming stripped 2 bases from V and 2 bases from J, with 13 bases between. This CDR3 comprises 15 residues.

The CDR3, as DNA: TGTGCCAGCAGTTTTTCGTTAGGCACAGGGACGGTTGGCTATGGCTACACCTTC. This codes for CASSFSLGTGTVGYGYTF. This sequence joins TRBV5-6 and TRBJ1-2; tentatively, D is TRBD1 (6 bases). The CDR3 spans 18 residues. Trimming stripped 5 bases from V and 4 bases from J, with 27 bases between. Germline loops: CDR1 SGHDT, CDR2 YYEEEE.

The chain carries TRBV6-5 and TRBJ2-7; D is perhaps TRBD2 (5 bases). Germline CDR1 MNHEY, CDR2 SVGAGI. The CDR3 spans 14 residues. With 6 bases removed from V and 2 bases from J, the gap between germline ends came to 14 bases. The CDR3 nucleotides are TGTGCCAGCAGCCCGGCCAGCGGAGCCTACGAGCAGTACTTC. It yields the protein CASSPASGAYEQYF.

The chain recombines TRBV5-1 with TRBJ2-3; 7 positions agree with TRBD1. Germline V gives CDR1 SGHRS, CDR2 YFSETQ. The CDR3 is 15 residues long. With V trimmed by 4 bases and J by 1 base, 6 bases remained unmatched. CDR3: CASSVTGAGTDTQYF. The CDR3 DNA follows: TGCGCCAGCAGCGTAACAGGGGCCGGCACAGATACGCAGTATTTT. Together with reference TRBV5-1 and TRBJ2-3, the CDR3 gives the full variable domain: KAGVTQTPRYLIKTRGQQVTLSCSPISGHRSVSWYQQTPGQGLQFLFEYFSETQRNKGNFPGRFSGRQFSNSRSEMNVSTLELGDSALYLCASSVTGAGTDTQYFGPGTRLTVL.

The table lists this clone with a few counts. The rearrangement joins TRBV3-1 (or the pseudogene TRBV3-2) to TRBJ2-1; D might be TRBD1 (5 bases). V was cut by 2 bases and J by 7 bases, with 12 bases left in between. The germline gives CDR1 LGHDT, CDR2 YNNKEL (reference sequence). The CDR3 is made up of 14 amino acids. The DNA of the CDR3 is TGTGCCAGCAGCCAATCCCAAGGGGTGAATGAGCAGTTCTTC. It encodes CASSQSQGVNEQFF.

V usage is TRBV14 and J usage is TRBJ2-3; 11 nucleotides agree with TRBD2. Germline trimming cut 0 bases from V and 8 bases from J; bases unmatched to any gene: 13. Per germline, CDR1 SGHDN and CDR2 FVKESK. CDR3 length: 18 amino acids. The CDR3 spells CASSQEAPLAGGPSTQYF. The CDR3, as DNA: TGTGCCAGCAGCCAAGAGGCTCCCTTAGCGGGAGGGCCGAGTACGCAGTATTTT. The full variable domain, with the rest looked up from reference TRBV14 and TRBJ2-3, is EAGVTQFPSHSVIEKGQTVTLRCDPISGHDNLYWYRRVMGKEIKFLLHFVKESKQDESGMPNNRFLAERTGGTYSTLKVQPAELEDSGVYFCASSQEAPLAGGPSTQYFGPGTRLTVL.

The V call is TRBV7-3, the J call TRBJ2-3; D is undetermined. Looked up from germline, CDR1 is SGHTA and CDR2 is FQGTGA. This CDR3 region has 15 residues. Trimming left V 1 base short and J 1 base short, with 9 bases between. This CDR3 reads CASSLRGTGTDTQYF. CDR3 DNA sequence: TGTGCCAGCAGCTTAAGAGGTACTGGCACAGATACGCAGTATTTT.

The rearrangement joins TRBV6-4 to TRBJ2-2; 9 nucleotides align to TRBD1. The CDR3 runs to 15 residues. Losses at the gene ends were 7 bases for V and 6 bases for J; bases not matched to a gene: 9. Germline V gene data show CDR1 as MRHNA and CDR2 as SNTAGT. The CDR3 coding sequence is TGTGCCAGCACTCCGGGACAGGGCATAGCCGGGGAGCTGTTTTTT. It encodes CASTPGQGIAGELFF.

V and J are TRBV14 and TRBJ2-7; 9 bases align to TRBD2. J gave up 3 bases and V 4 bases, and 7 bases lay outside the gene matches. Germline CDR1 is SGHDN and CDR2 is FVKESK. The CDR3 has 15 residues. The CDR3 DNA reads TGTGCCAGCAGCCTTTGGCGGGAGGGCCACTACGAGCAGTACTTC. It is translated as CASSLWREGHYEQYF.

This clone rates as medium-sized. The V call is TRBV7-9, the J call TRBJ2-1, with D perhaps TRBD2 (5 bases). The CDR3 is 15 residues long. Trimming left V 6 bases short and J 10 bases short, with 22 bases between. From germline, CDR1 is SEHNR and CDR2 FQNEAQ (reference sequence). The chain's CDR3 is CASSQARGEGEEQFF. Written as DNA, the CDR3 is TGTGCCAGCAGTCAAGCCCGTGGAGAGGGCGAAGAGCAGTTCTTC. Filled out from reference TRBV7-9 and TRBJ2-1, the complete variable domain reads DTGVSQNPRHKITKRGQNVTFRCDPISEHNRLYWYRQTLGQGPEFLTYFQNEAQLEKSRLLSDRFSAERPKGSFSTLEIQRTEQGDSAMYLCASSQARGEGEEQFFGPGTRLTVL.

V gene TRBV5-1 combines with J gene TRBJ2-3; possible D gene TRBD2, 7 bases. CDR1 SGHRS and CDR2 YFSETQ come from the germline V gene. V was trimmed by 0 bases and J by 4 bases, leaving 18 bases between them. This CDR3 has 17 amino acids. CDR3 nucleotide sequence: TGCGCCAGCAGCTTGGGACGGGGGGCAGGAAACGCAGATACGCAGTATTTT. This codes for CASSLGRGAGNADTQYF. Drawing the rest from reference TRBV5-1 and TRBJ2-3, the complete variable domain is KAGVTQTPRYLIKTRGQQVTLSCSPISGHRSVSWYQQTPGQGLQFLFEYFSETQRNKGNFPGRFSGRQFSNSRSEMNVSTLELGDSALYLCASSLGRGAGNADTQYFGPGTRLTVL.

The chain recombines TRBV2 with TRBJ2-7, with 7 bases aligning to TRBD2. The CDR3 contains 13 residues. Germline V CDR1 and CDR2: SNHLY, FYNNEI. With 7 bases clipped from V and 0 bases from J, the junction kept 3 bases outside the gene matches. CDR3 in DNA: TGTGCCAGCATGAGGGAGGGCTCCTACGAGCAGTACTTC. Protein product: CASMREGSYEQYF.

This chain joins TRBV7-2 and TRBJ2-2; 8 positions match TRBD2. The CDR3 contains 15 residues. V lost 7 bases to trimming and J lost 5 bases; unmatched junction nucleotides: 9. CDR1 is SGHTA and CDR2 is FQGNSA in the germline V gene. CDR3: CASTPVAGQTGELFF. DNA of the CDR3: TGTGCCAGCACCCCCGTAGCGGGACAAACCGGGGAGCTGTTTTTT.

This sequence joins TRBV19 and TRBJ2-4; 12 nucleotides line up with TRBD2. The CDR3 loop spans 17 amino acids. CDR1 LNHDA and CDR2 SQIVND come from the germline V gene (reference sequence). The V gene end was trimmed by 1 base and the J gene end by 1 base; junction bases not matched to a gene: 2. CDR3 protein: CASSIGTSGRAKNIQYF. In nucleotides, the CDR3 is TGTGCCAGTAGTATAGGAACTAGCGGGAGGGCCAAAAACATTCAGTACTTC.

The sample holds a few counts of this clone. This chain uses TRBV11-3 with TRBJ2-3; TRBD2 matches at 7 bases. The V gene's germline CDR1 is SGHNT and CDR2 YENEEA. This CDR3 is 18 amino acids long. The junction had 15 bases not matched to a gene; V was cut back by 4 bases and J by 2 bases. CDR3 sequence reads: CASSSRPPTSIYTDTQYF. CDR3 bases: TGTGCCAGCAGCTCCCGCCCCCCGACTAGCATTTACACAGATACGCAGTATTTT.

V and J are TRBV5-1 and TRBJ2-2, with a possible D match to TRBD2 (5 bases). This CDR3 spans 14 amino acids. Trimming cost V 2 bases and J 0 bases, with 5 bases left between them. The germline gives CDR1 SGHRS, CDR2 YFSETQ. CDR3 coding DNA: TGCGCCAGCAGCTTCGGGACGAACACCGGGGAGCTGTTTTTT. As protein: CASSFGTNTGELFF.